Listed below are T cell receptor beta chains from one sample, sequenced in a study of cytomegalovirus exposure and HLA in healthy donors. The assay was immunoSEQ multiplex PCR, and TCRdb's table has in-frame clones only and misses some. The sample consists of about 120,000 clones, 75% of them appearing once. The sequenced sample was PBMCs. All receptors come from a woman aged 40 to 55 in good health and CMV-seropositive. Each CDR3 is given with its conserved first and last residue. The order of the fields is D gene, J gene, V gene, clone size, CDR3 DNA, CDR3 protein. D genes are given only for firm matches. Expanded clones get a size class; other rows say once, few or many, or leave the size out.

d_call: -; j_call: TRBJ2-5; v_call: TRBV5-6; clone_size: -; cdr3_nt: TGTGCCAGCAGCTTGGCACTTCGGCGGGAAGAGACCCAGTACTTC; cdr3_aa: CASSLALRREETQYF
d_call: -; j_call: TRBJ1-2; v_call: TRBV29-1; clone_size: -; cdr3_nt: TGCAGCGTTGAAGCCACCCCAAGAGGCTATGGCTACACCTTC; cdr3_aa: CSVEATPRGYGYTF
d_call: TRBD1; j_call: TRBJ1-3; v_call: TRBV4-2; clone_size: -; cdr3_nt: TGTGCCAGCAGCCAAGTTAGGGACAGGAGCCCTAAATTCTCTGGAAACACCATATATTTT; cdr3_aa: CASSQVRDRSPKFSGNTIYF
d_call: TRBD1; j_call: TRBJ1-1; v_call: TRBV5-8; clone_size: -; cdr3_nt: TGTGCCAGCAGCTCAAACCTTGGGACAGGGTGGAACACTGAAGCTTTCTTT; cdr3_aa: CASSSNLGTGWNTEAFF
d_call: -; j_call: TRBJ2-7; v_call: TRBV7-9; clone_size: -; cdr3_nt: TGTGCCAGCAGCTTAGCAGAGGCTGCCGAGCAGTACTTC; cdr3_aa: CASSLAEAAEQYF
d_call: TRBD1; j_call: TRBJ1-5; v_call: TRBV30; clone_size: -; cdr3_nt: TGTGCCTGGACCGAGCCCGGGACAGGGTCCCTGCCCCAGCATTTT; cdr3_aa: CAWTEPGTGSLPQHF
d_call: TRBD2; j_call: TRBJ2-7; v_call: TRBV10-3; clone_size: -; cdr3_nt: TGTGCCATCAGTGGGGGCCCAGCGGGGGGTTACGAGCAGTACTTC; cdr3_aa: CAISGGPAGGYEQYF
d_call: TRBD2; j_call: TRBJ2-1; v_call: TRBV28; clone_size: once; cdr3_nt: TGTGCCAGCAGTTCATTAGCGGGATACGTGAATGAGCAGTTCTTC; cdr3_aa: CASSSLAGYVNEQFF
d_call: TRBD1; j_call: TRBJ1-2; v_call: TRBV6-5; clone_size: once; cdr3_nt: TGTGCCAGCAGGGGGCTCGGGACAGGGTTTAATGGCTACACCTTC; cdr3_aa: CASRGLGTGFNGYTF
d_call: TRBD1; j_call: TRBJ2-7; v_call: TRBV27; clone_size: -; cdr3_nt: TGTGCCAGCAGTTTTCAAGCCGGGACAGCCTACGAGCAGTACTTC; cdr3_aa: CASSFQAGTAYEQYF
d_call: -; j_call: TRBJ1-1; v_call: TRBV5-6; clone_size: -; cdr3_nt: TGTGCCAGCAGCTTGGGAGCATTCCCCAATGAAGCTTTCTTT; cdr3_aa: CASSLGAFPNEAFF
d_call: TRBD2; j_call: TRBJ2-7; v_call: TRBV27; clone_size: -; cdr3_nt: TGTGCCAGCAGCACTAACCGGGACTATCCCTACGAGCAGTACTTC; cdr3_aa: CASSTNRDYPYEQYF
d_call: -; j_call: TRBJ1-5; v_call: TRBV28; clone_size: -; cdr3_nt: TGTGCCAGCAGTCCGCAGGAGGGGTCAGGGCAGCCCCAGCATTTT; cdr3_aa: CASSPQEGSGQPQHF
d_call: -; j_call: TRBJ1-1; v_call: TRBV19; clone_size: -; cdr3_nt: TGTGCCAGTAGTATAGATCAACAGGTGGCTTTCTTT; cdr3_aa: CASSIDQQVAFF
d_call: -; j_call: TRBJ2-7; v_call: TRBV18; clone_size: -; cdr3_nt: TGTGCCAGCTCACCTAACGGCTACGAGCAGTACTTC; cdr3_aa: CASSPNGYEQYF
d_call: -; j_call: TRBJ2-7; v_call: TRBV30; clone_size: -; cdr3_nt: TGTGCCTGGAGCGCGCTTGTCTACGAGCAGTACTTC; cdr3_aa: CAWSALVYEQYF
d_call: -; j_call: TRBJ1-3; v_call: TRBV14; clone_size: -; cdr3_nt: TGTGCCAGCAGCCTATACAGAGGACTCGCTGGAAACACCATATATTTT; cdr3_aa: CASSLYRGLAGNTIYF
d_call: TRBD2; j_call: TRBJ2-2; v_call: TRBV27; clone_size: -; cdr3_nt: TGTGCCAGAACCGCGCCTAGCGGGCGGGGGGGCACCGGGGAGCTGTTTTTT; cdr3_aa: CARTAPSGRGGTGELFF
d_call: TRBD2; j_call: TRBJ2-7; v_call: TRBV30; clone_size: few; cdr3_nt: TGTGCCTTCGGGCTAGCGGGGGCCTCCTACGAGCAGTACTTC; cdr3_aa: CAFGLAGASYEQYF
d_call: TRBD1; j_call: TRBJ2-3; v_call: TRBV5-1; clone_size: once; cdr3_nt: TGCGCCAGCAGCAGGGGACAGGGGATAGATACGCAGTATTTT; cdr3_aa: CASSRGQGIDTQYF
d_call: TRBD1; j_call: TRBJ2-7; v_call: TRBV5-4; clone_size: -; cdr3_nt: TGTGCCAGCAGCTTGGGGGTGGACAGGGCAGTCTACGAGCAGTACTTC; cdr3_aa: CASSLGVDRAVYEQYF
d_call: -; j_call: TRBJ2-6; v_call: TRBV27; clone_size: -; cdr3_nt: TGTGCCAGCAGCCAAAGCCCCGGGGCCAACGTCCTGACTTTC; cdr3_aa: CASSQSPGANVLTF
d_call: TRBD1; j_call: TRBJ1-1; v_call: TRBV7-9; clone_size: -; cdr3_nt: TGTGCCAGCAGCTCACACCACAGGGGGCGGGTCACTGAAGCTTTCTTT; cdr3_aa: CASSSHHRGRVTEAFF
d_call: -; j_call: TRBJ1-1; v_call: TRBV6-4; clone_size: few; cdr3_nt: TGTGCCAGCAGTGAAGGGGGGGGGTCCACTGAAGCTTTCTTT; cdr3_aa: CASSEGGGSTEAFF
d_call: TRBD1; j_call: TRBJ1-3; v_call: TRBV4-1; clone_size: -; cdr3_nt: TGCGCCAGCAGCCAAGGGGGGCGCTTTGGACAGGCTGGAAACACCATATATTTT; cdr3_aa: CASSQGGRFGQAGNTIYF
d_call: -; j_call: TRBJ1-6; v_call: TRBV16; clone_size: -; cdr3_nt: TGTGCCAGCAGCCTCACGGGGAATTCACCCCTCCACTTT; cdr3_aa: CASSLTGNSPLHF
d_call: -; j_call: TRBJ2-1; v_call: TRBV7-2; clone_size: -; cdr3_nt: TGTGCCAGCAGCTTAATCTTAAGGGGAGGGCAGTTCTTC; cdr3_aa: CASSLILRGGQFF
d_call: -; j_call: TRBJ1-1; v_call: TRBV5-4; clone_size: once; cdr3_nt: TGTGCCAGCAGCCCGGCCCAGACAGTAGGAACTGAAGCTTTCTTT; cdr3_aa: CASSPAQTVGTEAFF
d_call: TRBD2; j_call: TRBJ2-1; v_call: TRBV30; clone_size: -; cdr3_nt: TGTGCCTGGAGTGGACTAGCGGGAGAGGATGAGCAGTTCTTC; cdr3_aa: CAWSGLAGEDEQFF
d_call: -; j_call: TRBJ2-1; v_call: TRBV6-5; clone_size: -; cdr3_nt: TGTGCCAGCACCTCCCCGACTAGTCATGAGCAGTTCTTC; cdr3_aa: CASTSPTSHEQFF
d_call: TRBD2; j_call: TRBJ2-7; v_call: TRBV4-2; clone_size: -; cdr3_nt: TGTGCCAGCAGCCGATATCGGGCTAGCGGCTACGAGCAGTACTTC; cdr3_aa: CASSRYRASGYEQYF
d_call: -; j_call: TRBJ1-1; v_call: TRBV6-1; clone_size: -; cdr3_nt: TGTGCCAGCCTCGAGCTCCTTAACACTGAAGCTTTCTTT; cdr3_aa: CASLELLNTEAFF
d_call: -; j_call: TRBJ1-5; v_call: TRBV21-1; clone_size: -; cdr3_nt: TGTGCCAGCAGCAAAGCCGAGGGGACAGGGGCCAATCAGCCCCAGCATTTT; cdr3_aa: CASSKAEGTGANQPQHF
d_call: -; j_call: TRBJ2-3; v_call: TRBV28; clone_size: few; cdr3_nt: TGTGCCAGCAGTTTAACATTTACGCAGTATTTT; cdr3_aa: CASSLTFTQYF
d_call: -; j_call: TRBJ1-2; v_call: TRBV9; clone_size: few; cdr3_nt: TGTGCCAGCAGCCCTAGGAGTCTCTGGGCGGAGGATGGCTACACCTTC; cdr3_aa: CASSPRSLWAEDGYTF
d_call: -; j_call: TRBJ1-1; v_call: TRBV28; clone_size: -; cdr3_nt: TGTGCCAGCAGTTTTCCCCGGGACTTGAACACTGAAGCTTTCTTT; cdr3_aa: CASSFPRDLNTEAFF
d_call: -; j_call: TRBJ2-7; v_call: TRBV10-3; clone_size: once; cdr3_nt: TGTGCCATCATCAGGGGCCGGCGGAAGCAGTACTTC; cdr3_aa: CAIIRGRRKQYF
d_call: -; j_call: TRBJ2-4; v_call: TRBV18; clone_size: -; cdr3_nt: TGTGCCAGCTCACCCGGGCAGGTCAAAGAGGGTGGGAGCATTCAGTACTTC; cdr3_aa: CASSPGQVKEGGSIQYF
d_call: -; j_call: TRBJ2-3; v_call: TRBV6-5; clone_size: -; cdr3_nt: TGTGCCAGCAGTTACGATCTAAGTCGGGATACGCAGTATTTT; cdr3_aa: CASSYDLSRDTQYF
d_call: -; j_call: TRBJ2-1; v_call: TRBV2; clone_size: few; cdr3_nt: TGTGCCAGCGTATTTTCCCGGACATACAATGAGCAGTTCTTC; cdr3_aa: CASVFSRTYNEQFF
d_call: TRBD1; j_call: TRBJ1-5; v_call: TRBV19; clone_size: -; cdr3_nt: TGTGCCAGTAGTATCCGACAGGGGCTTCGGGATCAGCCCCAGCATTTT; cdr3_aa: CASSIRQGLRDQPQHF
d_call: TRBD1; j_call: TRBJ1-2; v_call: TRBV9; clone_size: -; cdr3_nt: TGTGCCAGCAGCGTCGGAACAGGGGATGGCTACACCTTC; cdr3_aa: CASSVGTGDGYTF
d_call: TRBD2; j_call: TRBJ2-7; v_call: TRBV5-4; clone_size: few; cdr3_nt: TGTGCCAGCAGCTTGGTCGGGAGGGCCTTAGAGCAGTACTTC; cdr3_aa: CASSLVGRALEQYF
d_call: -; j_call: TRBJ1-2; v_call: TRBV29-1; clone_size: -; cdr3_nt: TGCAGCGTTGAAGTACAGGGTTCCTATGGCTACACCTTC; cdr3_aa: CSVEVQGSYGYTF
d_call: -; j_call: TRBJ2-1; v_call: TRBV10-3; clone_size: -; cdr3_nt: TGTGCCATCAGTGAGATCGGACAGAATGAGCAGTTCTTC; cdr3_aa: CAISEIGQNEQFF
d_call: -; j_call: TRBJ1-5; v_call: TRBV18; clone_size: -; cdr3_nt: TGTGCCAGCTCACCGGAAGGGAGAGGGAATCAGCCCCAGCATTTT; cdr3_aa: CASSPEGRGNQPQHF
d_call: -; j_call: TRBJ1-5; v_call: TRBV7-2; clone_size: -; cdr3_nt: TGTGCCAGCAGCCCAAATTCGGCAGGGAATAGCAATCAGCCCCAGCATTTT; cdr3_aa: CASSPNSAGNSNQPQHF
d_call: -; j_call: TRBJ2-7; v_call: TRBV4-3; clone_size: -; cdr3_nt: TGCGCCAGCAGCCAAAGGGCACAGGACTACGAGCAGTACTTC; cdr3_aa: CASSQRAQDYEQYF
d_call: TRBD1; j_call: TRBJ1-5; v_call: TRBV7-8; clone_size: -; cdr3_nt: TGTGCCAGCAGCGAACACCGGGGACAGGGGGCGCAGCCCCAGCATTTT; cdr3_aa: CASSEHRGQGAQPQHF
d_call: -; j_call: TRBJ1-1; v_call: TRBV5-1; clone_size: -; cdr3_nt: TGCGCCAGCAGCTTGGTTGGGACTAACACTGAAGCTTTCTTT; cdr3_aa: CASSLVGTNTEAFF
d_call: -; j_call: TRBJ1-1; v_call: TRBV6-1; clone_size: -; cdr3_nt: TGTGCCAGCATGCATAGATTTAAGAACACTGAAGCTTTCTTT; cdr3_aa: CASMHRFKNTEAFF
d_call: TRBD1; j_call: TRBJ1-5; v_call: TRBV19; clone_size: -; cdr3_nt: TGTGCCAGTAGTGGAACAGGGGGAAATCAGCCCCAGCATTTT; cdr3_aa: CASSGTGGNQPQHF
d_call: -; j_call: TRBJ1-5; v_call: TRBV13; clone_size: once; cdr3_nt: TGTGCCAGCAGCTTAGCACAGGGAGCTCCCACGGGCAATCAGCCCCAGCATTTT; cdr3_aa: CASSLAQGAPTGNQPQHF